This TCR beta chain was profiled in a study of blood T cell repertoires in COVID-19. Trimming cost V 6 bases and J 2 bases, with 16 bases left between them. The germline V gene encodes CDR1 SGHRS and CDR2 YFSETQ. The CDR3 has 15 residues. Here immunoSEQ multiplex PCR was the method, and the copy in TCRdb shows in-frame clones only, minus some. The sample has around 16,000 clones, approximately 91% seen once. Material for sequencing was peripheral blood. The clonotype originates from a man between 60 and 75 years old with acute or convalescent COVID-19. J is TRBJ2-3 and V is TRBV5-1, with D possibly being TRBD2 (6 bases). Here the CDR3 DNA reads TGCGCCAGCAAAACTTCGGGACTCTCCACAGATACGCAGTATTTT. This sequence encodes CASKTSGLSTDTQYF.